These 15 T cell receptor beta chains originate from one sample sequenced in a study of Graves' ophthalmopathy and Graves' hyperthyroidism. Transcripts of RNA were the source for amplifying TCR beta CDR3 regions. HTBI primers were employed in first-round RT-PCR, then a second-round multiplex PCR followed. TCRdb re-analysed the multiplex PCR reads in MiXCR, keeping a single row per CDR3 protein. The table lists over a million distinct CDR3 sequences, about 35% of them singletons. The specimen was peripheral blood or thyroid tissue (not recorded which). All receptors come from an adult man with Graves' hyperthyroidism.

In this sample, this clonotype turned up many times. This sequence joins TRBV7-7 and TRBJ2-2, with D tentatively TRBD1 (6 bases). From germline, CDR1 is SSHAT and CDR2 FNYEAQ (reference sequence). CDR3 length: 17 residues. V lost 5 bases to trimming and J lost 0 bases, with 16 bases between them. The CDR3 here is CASSLGGGASNTGELFF. The DNA of the CDR3 is TGTGCCAGCAGCCTAGGGGGTGGGGCTTCGAACACCGGGGAGCTGTTTTTT. Variable domain in full (rest from reference TRBV7-7 and TRBJ2-2): GAGVSQSPRYKVTKRGQDVTLRCDPISSHATLYWYQQALGQGPEFLTYFNYEAQPDKSGLPSDRFSAERPEGSISTLTIQRTEQRDSAMYRCASSLGGGASNTGELFFGEGSRLTVL.

This clonotype was observed a handful of times. The chain uses TRBV25-1 and TRBJ2-2, with D possibly matching TRBD2 (6 bases). Germline assignment: CDR1 MGHDK and CDR2 SYGVNS. The CDR3 extends over 15 amino acids. Between the trimmed V and J ends, which lost 8 bases and 6 bases, there was a span of 19 bases. This CDR3 reads CASGPEGGESGELFF. The CDR3 DNA reads TGTGCCAGCGGCCCCGAAGGCGGGGAATCCGGGGAGCTGTTTTTT.

The V call is TRBV7-9, the J call TRBJ1-1; 9 bases map to TRBD1. The germline V gene encodes CDR1 SEHNR and CDR2 FQNEAQ (reference sequence). V shed 5 bases, J shed 3 bases, and the junction held 7 bases outside the gene matches. This CDR3 contains 15 residues. CDR3 sequence (DNA): TGTGCCAGCAGCCCTACAGGGGGCCGGGACACTGAAGCTTTCTTT. Its protein product is CASSPTGGRDTEAFF.

CDR3: CATSSPMPLQGRYGYTF. Here the CDR3 DNA reads TGTGCCACCAGCAGCCCTATGCCCCTACAGGGCCGCTATGGCTACACCTTC. The chain is built from TRBV15 and TRBJ1-2; D might be TRBD1 (6 bases). The CDR3 has 17 residues. Germline CDR1 reads LNHNV; CDR2 reads YYDKDF (reference sequence). Deletions cut 3 bases from V and 4 bases from J, with 21 bases between.

This clonotype was observed a few times. DNA for the CDR3: TGTGCCAGCAGTATGGGGACTGAAGCTTTCTTT. Translating it yields CASSMGTEAFF. This sequence joins TRBV28 and TRBJ1-1; no firm D call. The CDR3 runs 11 residues. V lost 5 bases to trimming and J lost 5 bases, with 6 bases between them. Germline V gene sequence: CDR1 MDHEN, CDR2 SYDVKM. The full variable domain, completed using reference TRBV28 and TRBJ1-1, is DVKVTQSSRYLVKRTGEKVFLECVQDMDHENMFWYRQDPGLGLRLIYFSYDVKMKEKGDIPEGYSVSREKKERFSLILESASTNQTSMYLCASSMGTEAFFGQGTRLTVV.

This clonotype was recorded at least ten times. This chain uses TRBV24-1 with TRBJ1-1, with 7 bases fitting TRBD1. There are 16 residues in the CDR3. CDR1 and CDR2 from the germline V gene are KGHDR and SFDVKD. J was trimmed by 0 bases and V by 4 bases; bases with no gene match: 7. Here the CDR3 DNA reads TGTGCCACCAGTGACCCGGGACAGAAAATGAACACTGAAGCTTTCTTT. Protein: CATSDPGQKMNTEAFF.

This clonotype has at least ten counts. V usage is TRBV24-1 and J usage is TRBJ1-2; D unresolved. V shed 5 bases and J shed 2 bases, with 5 bases lying between them. The germline CDR1 and CDR2 sequences are KGHDR and SFDVKD. CDR3 length: 12 residues. This CDR3 reads CATSVGNYGYTF. The CDR3 nucleotides are TGTGCCACCAGTGTCGGGAACTATGGCTACACCTTC.

The rearrangement joins TRBV2 to TRBJ2-2, with 9 bases identical to TRBD1. With 6 bases clipped from V and 0 bases from J, the junction kept 8 bases outside the gene matches. The germline gives CDR1 SNHLY, CDR2 FYNNEI. This CDR3 spans 17 amino acids. CDR3 in amino acids: CASRADRGSTNTGELFF. The CDR3 DNA sequence: TGTGCCAGCAGAGCCGACAGGGGGTCTACGAACACCGGGGAGCTGTTTTTT.

The V and J genes are TRBV10-3 and TRBJ1-1, with a possible D match to TRBD1 (6 bases). The germline V gene has CDR1 ENHRY and CDR2 SYGVKD. The V gene lost 5 bases and the J gene lost 2 bases, with 15 bases spanning the gap. This CDR3 comprises 15 residues. This CDR3 is CAISTGQPGNTEAFF. The DNA of the CDR3 is TGTGCCATCAGTACAGGACAGCCTGGAAACACTGAAGCTTTCTTT.

The V and J genes are TRBV25-1 and TRBJ2-7; D is perhaps TRBD2 (6 bases). The J call may be in error: the DNA end matches TRBJ2-1 better. From germline, CDR1 is MGHDK and CDR2 SYGVNS. The CDR3 extends over 14 amino acids. The CDR3: CASSWDSNRGEQFF. The CDR3 DNA sequence: TGTGCCAGCAGTTGGGACTCCAACCGGGGTGAGCAGTTCTTC.

V is TRBV5-1 and J is TRBJ2-5; 7 bases match TRBD2. This CDR3 contains 15 residues. Germline V CDR1 and CDR2: SGHRS, YFSETQ. V gave up 6 bases and J gave up 4 bases; unmatched junction bases: 12. CDR3 sequence (DNA): TGCGCCAGCAAACTAAGCGGGACCTATTCAGAGACCCAGTACTTC. This codes for CASKLSGTYSETQYF.

There are many counts of this clonotype. This chain uses TRBV7-2 with TRBJ1-1, with D unclear. Per the germline V gene, CDR1 is SGHTA and CDR2 is FQGNSA. The CDR3 totals 16 residues. The ends were cut back, 5 bases at V and 0 bases at J, with 16 bases in the middle. The CDR3 DNA is TGTGCCAGCAGCCCGATCGAGATAGATATGAACACTGAAGCTTTCTTT. Translating it yields CASSPIEIDMNTEAFF.

J is TRBJ1-2 and V is TRBV6-2 or TRBV6-3; TRBD1 agrees at 7 bases. CDR1 is MNHEY and CDR2 is SVGEGT in the germline V gene. V shed 6 bases and J 4 bases; nucleotides not matched to a gene: 8. The CDR3 length is 14 residues. The CDR3 protein is CASSQTGIGYGYTF. The CDR3 bases are TGTGCCAGCAGCCAGACAGGGATCGGCTATGGCTACACCTTC.

In its sample, this clonotype was seen many times. The rearrangement uses TRBV7-9 and TRBJ1-4; 10 nucleotides match TRBD1. V was clipped by 6 bases and J by 7 bases; unmatched bases: 8. Germline assignment: CDR1 SEHNR and CDR2 FQNEAQ (reference sequence). The CDR3 runs to 15 residues. The CDR3 bases are TGTGCCAGCAGTTCCACGGACAGGGGGGGTGAAAAACTGTTTTTT. This gives the protein CASSSTDRGGEKLFF.

This clonotype showed up many times. This rearrangement joins TRBV6-5 to TRBJ1-1; maybe TRBD1 (5 bases). Germline V gene lookup returns CDR1 MNHEY and CDR2 SVGAGI. The CDR3 is 15 amino acids. V dropped 0 bases and J dropped 0 bases, with 8 bases sitting between them. The CDR3 loop reads CASSYSQGLNTEAFF. CDR3 bases: TGTGCCAGCAGTTACTCGCAGGGCCTGAACACTGAAGCTTTCTTT.